The clone carrying this T cell receptor beta chain appeared many times. What it recognizes is unknown. CDR3 length equals 12 residues. With V trimmed by 2 bases and J by 6 bases, 0 bases remained unmatched. Per germline, CDR1 SGHTA and CDR2 FQGNSA. The sample originates from a study of T-cell reconstitution after alpha-beta-depleted transplantation in children. Study-wide results and caveats: For some patients, TCRbeta diversity was high at day 60 because of recipient T cells and thymic progenitors that survived. Fresh T-cell production supplied most of the T-cell counts and diversity seen one year after transplant. Alpha-beta T cells present about two months after transplant were reported to originate from several hundred expanded graft clones.

TCRbeta library preparation incorporated unique molecular identifiers. Using its own MiXCR run on the PCR reads, TCRdb lists one record per CDR3 protein. This sample has around 200,000 distinct CDR3 sequences, with 11% found just once. The rearrangement links TRBV7-2 to TRBJ1-1; 7 bases match TRBD1. The sample consisted of PBMCs, taken before TCRalphabeta/CD19-depleted stem cell transplant. This receptor was obtained from a child younger than two with acute myeloid leukemia, due to receive a stem cell transplant. The CDR3 nucleotides are TGTGCCAGCAGCTTACAGGGGGCTGAAGCTTTCTTT. Its translation is CASSLQGAEAFF. The full variable domain, with the rest looked up from reference TRBV7-2 and TRBJ1-1, is GAGVSQSPSNKVTEKGKDVELRCDPISGHTALYWYRQSLGQGLEFLIYFQGNSAPDKSGLPSDRFSAERTGGSVSTLTIQRTQQEDSAVYLCASSLQGAEAFFGQGTRLTVV.